Listed below are T cell receptor beta chains from one sample, sequenced in a study of beta chain features in type 1 diabetes. TCRdb's copy holds only in-frame clones and misses some; the assay was immunoSEQ multiplex PCR. The top ten clones hold 0.65% of a sample with approximately 150,000 clones, around a tenth of them seen once. Sequencing input: central memory CD4+ T cells from blood. These receptors were obtained from a woman between 40 and 50 years old in good health. The CDR3 runs from the conserved cysteine through the conserved F or W.

>TRBJ2-7|14|TRBV5-1
CASRGGASSYEQYF
>TRBJ2-3|14|TRBV11-2
CASSLAHQRGSQYF
>TRBJ2-1|14|TRBV29-1
CSVNSGGANNEQFF
>TRBJ2-5|15|TRBV5-1
CASSWAGRLQETQYF
>TRBJ1-5|15|TRBV12-5
CASGPESAGNQPQHF
>TRBJ1-1|15|TRBV11-2
CASSLRRGLNTEAFF
>TRBJ2-3|13|TRBV11-3
CASSLRGTDTQYF
>TRBJ1-2|13|TRBV7-6
CASSPQGGYGYTF
>TRBJ2-3|14|TRBV19
CASSRLAEPDTQYF
>TRBJ2-3|14|TRBV11-2
CASSREPRTDTQYF
>TRBJ2-7|12|TRBV11-2
CASSLGLLEQYF